The TCR beta chain under discussion was sequenced for a study of tumor-infiltrating lymphocytes in oesophageal squamous cell carcinoma. TCRdb analysed the PCR reads with MiXCR anew, one entry per CDR3 protein. The sample carries 15,000 to 20,000 distinct CDR3 sequences, around 46% recorded once. With 1 base removed from V and 11 bases from J, the gap between germline ends came to 6 bases. The CDR3 has 11 amino acids. Looked up from germline, CDR1 is SEHNR and CDR2 is FQNEAQ (reference sequence). Material: normal esophageal tissue next to the tumor. The chain employs TRBV7-9 and TRBJ2-1; perhaps D is TRBD1 or TRBD2 (5 bases each). This clonotype originated in a female donor with esophageal squamous cell carcinoma. CDR3 residues: CASSLGGQQFF. The CDR3 bases are TGTGCCAGCAGCTTAGGGGGACAGCAGTTCTTC.